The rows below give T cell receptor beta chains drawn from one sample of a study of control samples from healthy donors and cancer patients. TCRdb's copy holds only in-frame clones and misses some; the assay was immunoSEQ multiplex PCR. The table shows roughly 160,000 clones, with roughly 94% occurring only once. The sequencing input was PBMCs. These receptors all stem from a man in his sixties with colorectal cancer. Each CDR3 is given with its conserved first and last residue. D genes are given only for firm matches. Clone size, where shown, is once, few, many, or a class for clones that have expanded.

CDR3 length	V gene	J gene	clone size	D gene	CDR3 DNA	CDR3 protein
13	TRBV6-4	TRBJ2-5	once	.	TGTGCCAGCAGTGACTCGGGCAGGGGTCCCCAGTACTTC	CASSDSGRGPQYF
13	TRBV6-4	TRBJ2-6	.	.	TGTGCCAGCGGCTCCGTGGGGGCCAACGTCCTGACTTTC	CASGSVGANVLTF
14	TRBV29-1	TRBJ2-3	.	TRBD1	TGCAGCGTTGACAGGGGGCGCCCCACAGATACGCAGTATTTT	CSVDRGRPTDTQYF
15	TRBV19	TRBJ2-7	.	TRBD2	TGTGCCAGTAGTATACCGCTAGCGGGGATCCACGAGCAGTACTTC	CASSIPLAGIHEQYF
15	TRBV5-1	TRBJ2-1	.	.	TGCGCCAGCAGCTTGGCCGGGACCTCCTACAATGAGCAGTTCTTC	CASSLAGTSYNEQFF
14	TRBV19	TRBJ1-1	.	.	TGTGCCAGTAGTATGGTGCACTTGAACACTGAAGCTTTCTTT	CASSMVHLNTEAFF
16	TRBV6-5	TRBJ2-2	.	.	TGTGCCAGCAGTTACTCTGAGACAGGAGCTTTGGGGGAGCTGTTTTTT	CASSYSETGALGELFF
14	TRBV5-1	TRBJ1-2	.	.	TGCGCCAGCAGCTTGTACGTGCAGGGGAATGGCTACACCTTC	CASSLYVQGNGYTF
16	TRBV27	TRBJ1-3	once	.	TGTGCCAGCAGTTTATCGCGGGGCTTATCTGGAAACACCATATATTTT	CASSLSRGLSGNTIYF
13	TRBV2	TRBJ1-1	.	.	TGTGCCACTTCATGGGCAGGGAACACTGAAGCTTTCTTT	CATSWAGNTEAFF
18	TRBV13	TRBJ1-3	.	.	TGTGCCAGCAGCTTAGGCCGGGCAGATGGGGACTCTGGAAACACCATATATTTT	CASSLGRADGDSGNTIYF
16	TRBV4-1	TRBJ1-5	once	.	TGCGCCAGCAGCCAAGAAGGGCTGGGTAGCAATCAGCCCCAGCATTTT	CASSQEGLGSNQPQHF
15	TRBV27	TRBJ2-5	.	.	TGTGCCAGCAGTTTCCGAGCGGACCCCCCGGAGACCCAGTACTTC	CASSFRADPPETQYF
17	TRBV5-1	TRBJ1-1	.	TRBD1	TGCGCCAGCAGCTTGGTGGGACAGGGCGAAATGAACACTGAAGCTTTCTTT	CASSLVGQGEMNTEAFF
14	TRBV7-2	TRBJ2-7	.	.	TGTGCCAGCAGCTTAAATTGGGGCCCCTACGAGCAGTACTTC	CASSLNWGPYEQYF
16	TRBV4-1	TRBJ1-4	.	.	TGCGCCAGCAGCCAAGATGGTACAGGGACTAATGAAAAACTGTTTTTT	CASSQDGTGTNEKLFF
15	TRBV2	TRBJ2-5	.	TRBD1	TGTGCCAGCAGTCAGTCGGGACAGGGGGCCGAGACCCAGTACTTC	CASSQSGQGAETQYF
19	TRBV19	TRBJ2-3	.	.	TGTGCCAGTAGTATAGATCAGCGAGAAAGGGCTTGGGACACAGATACGCAGTATTTT	CASSIDQRERAWDTDTQYF
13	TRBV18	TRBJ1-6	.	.	TGTGCCAGCTCACCAATGGGGAATTCACCCCTCCACTTT	CASSPMGNSPLHF
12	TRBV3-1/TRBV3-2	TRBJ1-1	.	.	TGTGCCAGCAGCCAGTTAAACACTGAAGCTTTCTTT	CASSQLNTEAFF
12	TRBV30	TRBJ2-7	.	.	TGTGCCTGGAGTCCAGTTAACTACGAGCAGTACTTC	CAWSPVNYEQYF
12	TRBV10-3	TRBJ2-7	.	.	TGTGCCATCAGTGAGTCTGGTAGCGAGCAGTACTTC	CAISESGSEQYF
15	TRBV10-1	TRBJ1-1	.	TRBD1	TGCGCCAGCAGTGAGTCGACAGGGAGGGACACTGAAGCTTTCTTT	CASSESTGRDTEAFF
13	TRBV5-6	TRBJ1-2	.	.	TGTGCCAGCAGCCAGGACGGTCCCTATGGCTACACCTTC	CASSQDGPYGYTF
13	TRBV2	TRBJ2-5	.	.	TGTGCCAGCGGTCGGGACGGCCAAGAGACCCAGTACTTC	CASGRDGQETQYF
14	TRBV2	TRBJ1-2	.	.	TGTGCCAGCGAGGAGGGACAAGCTAACTATGGCTACACCTTC	CASEEGQANYGYTF
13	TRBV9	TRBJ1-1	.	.	TGTGCCAGCAGCGTAGAGAAGGAGTCTGAAGCTTTCTTT	CASSVEKESEAFF
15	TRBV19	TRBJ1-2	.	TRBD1	TGTGCCAGTAGTGTTCGGACAGGGGGCTGGAATGGCTACACCTTC	CASSVRTGGWNGYTF
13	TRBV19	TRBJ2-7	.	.	TGTGCCAGTACCTCACAGGGTCTGGGCGAGCAGTACTTC	CASTSQGLGEQYF
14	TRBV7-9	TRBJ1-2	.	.	TGTGCCAGCAGCGAAGGGGATCCCTACTATGGCTACACCTTC	CASSEGDPYYGYTF